Shown below are 22 T cell receptor beta chains from a single sample sequenced in a study of cytomegalovirus exposure and HLA in healthy donors. Using immunoSEQ multiplex PCR, the repertoire was profiled, and TCRdb retains in-frame clones only, with some absent. The sample lists some 110,000 clones, 80% to 90% seen once, with roughly 4.4% in the top ten. Sequencing used PBMCs. These receptors were collected from a man aged 18-30 years in good health and CMV-seropositive.

The chain combines TRBV18 with TRBJ1-3; 8 positions agree with TRBD1. Per the germline V gene, CDR1 is KGHSH and CDR2 is LQKENI. This CDR3 spans 17 amino acids. J lost 0 bases, V lost 0 bases, and 4 bases had no gene match. The CDR3 nucleotides read TGTGCCAGCTCACCACCGAACAGGGGGGTCTCTGGAAACACCATATATTTT. Its protein product is CASSPPNRGVSGNTIYF.

V and J are TRBV6-1 and TRBJ1-4, with D perhaps matching TRBD1 (5 bases). The CDR3 extends over 14 amino acids. The germline V and J ends were trimmed by 7 bases and 3 bases, with 12 bases remaining between them. CDR1 and CDR2 (germline): MNHNS, SASEGT. Here the CDR3 reads CASTLEGANEKLFF. As DNA, the CDR3 is TGTGCCAGCACCTTAGAAGGGGCTAATGAAAAACTGTTTTTT.

CDR3 sequence reads: CASSPRGRTDTQYF. CDR3 sequence (DNA): TGTGCCAGCAGCCCGCGGGGGCGGACAGATACGCAGTATTTT. The chain is built from TRBV5-6 and TRBJ2-3, with a weak D call TRBD2 (7 bases). Germline lookup yields CDR1 SGHDT and CDR2 YYEEEE. Between the trimmed V and J ends, which lost 4 bases and 3 bases, there was a span of 12 bases. The CDR3 runs 14 residues.

The sample holds one count of this clone. The gene calls are TRBV12-5 and TRBJ1-2, with 9 bases aligning to TRBD1. Germline V CDR1 and CDR2: LGHNT, FRNRAP. Germline trimming cut 5 bases from V and 5 bases from J; bases unmatched to any gene: 15. CDR3 length equals 17 residues. DNA of the CDR3: TGTGCTAGTGGTCCAGGGACAGGGATGGGTGGGGAGTATGGCTACACCTTC. Its translation: CASGPGTGMGGEYGYTF.

J is TRBJ2-5 and V is TRBV7-9; D is possibly TRBD1 (5 bases). The germline V gene encodes CDR1 SEHNR and CDR2 FQNEAQ (reference sequence). The CDR3 runs to 15 residues. Trimming pared 1 base from V and 5 bases from J, leaving 14 bases between. The chain's CDR3 is CASSLGAGPRETQYF. The CDR3 bases are TGTGCCAGCAGCTTAGGGGCAGGGCCCCGGGAGACCCAGTACTTC.

This rearrangement joins TRBV28 to TRBJ1-2; D is perhaps TRBD1 (6 bases). Germline V gives CDR1 MDHEN, CDR2 SYDVKM. V dropped 4 bases and J dropped 4 bases, with 10 bases sitting between them. The CDR3 contains 13 residues. CDR3 DNA sequence: TGTGCCAGCAGTTCACAGGGAACCTATGGCTACACCTTC. It codes for CASSSQGTYGYTF.

The chain uses TRBV19 and TRBJ1-1; no definite D call. CDR3 size: 14 residues. CDR1 and CDR2 from the germline V gene are LNHDA and SQIVND (reference sequence). Trimming cost V 3 bases and J 4 bases, with 12 bases left between them. The CDR3 loop is CASSIRRKSTEAFF. In DNA, the CDR3 is TGTGCCAGTAGTATCCGGAGGAAGAGCACTGAAGCTTTCTTT.

CDR3 protein: CASSLESRGTQYF. CDR3 sequence (DNA): TGTGCCAGCAGCTTAGAGTCGCGGGGCACGCAGTATTTT. The genes are TRBV7-9 and TRBJ2-3; possibly TRBD2 for D (6 bases). Germline loops: CDR1 SEHNR, CDR2 FQNEAQ (reference sequence). This CDR3 is 13 amino acids long. Trimming removed 1 base from V and 9 bases from J, with 11 bases in between.

The chain employs TRBV6-6 and TRBJ2-1, with D tentatively TRBD1 (5 bases). The CDR3 loop spans 15 amino acids. Germline CDR1 MNHNY, CDR2 SVGAGI (reference sequence). The V and J ends lost 6 bases and 9 bases respectively, with 21 bases between them. DNA of the CDR3: TGTGCCAGCAGGCCTGCAGGGTCGTCGTATGCTGAGCAGTTCTTC. It specifies CASRPAGSSYAEQFF.

The chain couples TRBV4-1 to TRBJ2-5; a possible D gene is TRBD1 (6 bases). Germline CDR1 and CDR2: MGHRA and YSYEKL. The CDR3 is made up of 12 amino acids. Trimming pared 6 bases from V and 9 bases from J, leaving 14 bases between. DNA of the CDR3: TGCGCCAGCAGTCCGACAGGAGCCTCCCAGTACTTC. This encodes CASSPTGASQYF.

V and J are TRBV19 and TRBJ2-1, with 10 bases matching TRBD2. CDR1 LNHDA and CDR2 SQIVND come from the germline V gene (reference sequence). This CDR3 comprises 19 residues. V gave up 3 bases and J gave up 7 bases; unmatched junction bases: 18. The CDR3, as DNA: TGTGCCAGTAGTATTAGAGCGGCTAGCGGGGGTACCGACACTAATGAGCAGTTCTTC. Amino acids: CASSIRAASGGTDTNEQFF.

This chain joins TRBV6-4 and TRBJ2-3; 7 nucleotides line up with TRBD2. V was clipped by 8 bases and J by 8 bases; unmatched bases: 10. The CDR3 loop spans 13 amino acids. Germline CDR1 is MRHNA and CDR2 is SNTAGT. The CDR3 region has the DNA TGTGCCAGCTCGGGGAGTGCGGGGGTTACGCAGTATTTT. This codes for CASSGSAGVTQYF.

J is TRBJ2-5 and V is TRBV7-9; 9 bases are shared with TRBD1. V was pared by 5 bases and J by 3 bases, with 7 bases of the junction left unmatched. Germline CDR1 reads SEHNR; CDR2 reads FQNEAQ (reference sequence). This CDR3 is 15 amino acids long. The CDR3 region is CASSHRRQGEETQYF. CDR3 nucleotide sequence: TGTGCCAGCAGCCACCGTCGACAGGGGGAAGAGACCCAGTACTTC. Together with reference TRBV7-9 and TRBJ2-5, the CDR3 gives the full variable domain: DTGVSQNPRHKITKRGQNVTFRCDPISEHNRLYWYRQTLGQGPEFLTYFQNEAQLEKSRLLSDRFSAERPKGSFSTLEIQRTEQGDSAMYLCASSHRRQGEETQYFGPGTRLLVL.

This clone was picked up a small number of times. The chain combines TRBV19 with TRBJ2-7; the D gene is possibly TRBD1 (5 bases). This CDR3 contains 14 residues. Trimming took 3 bases from V and 5 from J, leaving 14 bases between them. Germline CDR1 is LNHDA and CDR2 is SQIVND (reference sequence). Here the CDR3 reads CASSIDFGANEQYF. In DNA, the CDR3 is TGTGCCAGTAGTATTGACTTTGGGGCCAACGAGCAGTACTTC.

The chain links TRBV15 to TRBJ2-1; TRBD2 agrees at 11 bases. The V gene's germline CDR1 is LNHNV and CDR2 YYDKDF (reference sequence). The J segment lost 6 bases and the V segment lost 0 bases, leaving 4 bases of the junction unmatched. The CDR3 is 16 residues long. The CDR3 reads CATSRDRLAGGNEQFF. In nucleotides, the CDR3 is TGTGCCACCAGCAGAGATCGGCTAGCGGGGGGCAATGAGCAGTTCTTC.

The chain combines TRBV5-6 with TRBJ2-3; no firm D call. Looked up from germline, CDR1 is SGHDT and CDR2 is YYEEEE. Trimming took 4 bases from V and 9 from J, leaving 9 bases between them. The CDR3 consists of 11 residues. As DNA, the CDR3 is TGTGCCAGCAGCCTAGGAAGCACGCAGTATTTT. Protein product: CASSLGSTQYF.

V is TRBV18 and J is TRBJ1-1, with D unclear. V lost 2 bases, J lost 4 bases, and 5 bases lay in between. This CDR3 is built from 12 residues. Germline CDR1 is KGHSH and CDR2 is LQKENI. The CDR3 loop is CASSPTATEAFF. DNA of the CDR3: TGTGCCAGCTCACCAACAGCCACTGAAGCTTTCTTT.

This clone was recorded once. The rearrangement links TRBV6-6 to TRBJ2-4; possible D gene TRBD1, 6 bases. Germline V CDR1 and CDR2: MNHNY, SVGAGI (reference sequence). Deletions cut 4 bases from V and 2 bases from J, with 9 bases between. The CDR3 extends over 14 amino acids. The CDR3 DNA reads as TGTGCCAGCAGTTCCCAGGGGTCCAAAAACATTCAGTACTTC. This translates into CASSSQGSKNIQYF.

The rearrangement links TRBV11-2 to TRBJ1-1; 9 bases are a match to TRBD1. V lost 3 bases, J lost 6 bases, and 5 bases stayed unmatched. The CDR3 runs to 14 residues. Germline V gene data show CDR1 as SGHAT and CDR2 as FQNNGV. The CDR3 sequence is CASSFRTGEAEAFF. CDR3 nucleotides: TGTGCCAGCAGCTTCCGGACAGGGGAAGCTGAAGCTTTCTTT.

There are a few counts of this clone. The sample carries other DNA sequences with the same CDR3. This sequence joins TRBV27 and TRBJ2-7; 7 bases agree with TRBD2. V shed 3 bases and J 3 bases; nucleotides not matched to a gene: 2. Germline-derived CDR1 and CDR2 are MNHEY and SMNVEV (reference sequence). The CDR3 contains 13 residues. The chain's CDR3 is CASSFSGGYEQYF. The CDR3 DNA is TGTGCCAGCAGTTTCTCGGGGGGCTACGAGCAGTACTTC.

V gene TRBV7-2 combines with J gene TRBJ1-2, with 9 bases that match TRBD1. The V and J ends lost 1 base and 8 bases, in that order; junction bases with no gene match: 2. The V gene's germline CDR1 is SGHTA and CDR2 FQGNSA. The CDR3 spans 13 residues. The CDR3 loop is CASSLGGTGGYTF. Here the CDR3 DNA reads TGTGCCAGCAGCTTAGGAGGGACAGGGGGCTACACCTTC. Supplemented by reference TRBV7-2 and TRBJ1-2, the full variable domain reads GAGVSQSPSNKVTEKGKDVELRCDPISGHTALYWYRQSLGQGLEFLIYFQGNSAPDKSGLPSDRFSAERTGGSVSTLTIQRTQQEDSAVYLCASSLGGTGGYTFGSGTRLTVV.

The chain recombines TRBV4-3 with TRBJ2-7; D gene unclear. Germline CDR1 LGHNA, CDR2 YSLEER. The CDR3 consists of 13 residues. Trimming shortened V by 0 bases and J by 7 bases, and 10 bases separated the two germline ends. The CDR3 sequence: CASSQDERAEQYF. CDR3 DNA sequence: TGCGCCAGCAGCCAAGACGAACGAGCGGAGCAGTACTTC.